This is a list of T cell receptor beta chains from one sample in a study of blood T cells in healthy people across ages. MiXCR, applied by TCRdb to the 5' RACE reads, yields one record per CDR3 protein. The data contain 1,500,000 or so distinct CDR3 sequences, 35% to 45% of them singletons. The source material was blood. Receptors originate from a woman under 30 in good health. Both conserved end residues are part of each CDR3. The D gene is left open where the match is weak. Clone size is given for some rows only: seen once, a few or many times, or a class if the clone is expanded.

V: TRBV7-2
D: TRBD1
J: TRBJ2-3
size: NA
CDR3: CASSLWTGGGTDTQYF
DNA: TGTGCCAGCAGCCTCTGGACAGGGGGCGGCACAGATACGCAGTATTTT

V: TRBV7-9
D: NA
J: TRBJ2-5
size: NA
CDR3: CASSLVDWAPNQETQYF
DNA: TGTGCCAGCAGCTTAGTGGATTGGGCCCCAAACCAAGAGACCCAGTACTTC

V: TRBV4-1
D: TRBD1
J: TRBJ1-5
size: NA
CDR3: CASSQDPDRVNQPQHF
DNA: TGCGCCAGCAGCCAAGATCCCGACAGGGTTAACCAGCCCCAGCATTTT

V: TRBV20-1
D: NA
J: TRBJ2-5
size: few
CDR3: CSARDVVGQETQYF
DNA: TGCAGTGCTAGAGATGTTGTAGGGCAAGAGACCCAGTACTTC

V: TRBV11-2
D: TRBD2
J: TRBJ2-1
size: NA
CDR3: CASSSSGAQPYSEQFF
DNA: TGTGCCAGCAGCTCTAGCGGGGCACAACCGTACAGTGAGCAGTTCTTC

V: TRBV7-6
D: NA
J: TRBJ2-7
size: many
CDR3: CASSLGPTLSNYEQYF
DNA: TGTGCCAGCAGCTTGGGACCGACCCTTAGTAACTACGAGCAGTACTTC

V: TRBV5-1
D: NA
J: TRBJ2-1
size: few
CDR3: CASSLESGNVYNEQFF
DNA: TGCGCCAGCAGCTTGGAGTCCGGGAATGTGTACAATGAGCAGTTCTTC

V: TRBV16
D: NA
J: TRBJ2-1
size: few
CDR3: CASSQGRGNEQFF
DNA: TGTGCCAGCAGCCAAGGTAGGGGGAATGAGCAGTTCTTC

V: TRBV12-5
D: NA
J: TRBJ2-1
size: once
CDR3: CASGLSGAGLGEETQFF
DNA: TGTGCTAGTGGTTTGTCGGGGGCAGGACTAGGGGAAGAGACTCAGTTCTTC

V: TRBV12-3/TRBV12-4
D: NA
J: TRBJ2-5
size: NA
CDR3: CASSFAGTQTQYF
DNA: TGTGCCAGCAGTTTTGCAGGGACCCAGACCCAGTACTTC

V: TRBV7-8
D: TRBD1
J: TRBJ2-4
size: NA
CDR3: CASLPSVDRFFENIQYF
DNA: TGTGCCAGCCTTCCTTCGGTGGACAGGTTTTTCGAAAACATTCAGTACTTC

V: TRBV20-1
D: NA
J: TRBJ2-3
size: NA
CDR3: CSARSLQISTDTQYF
DNA: TGCAGTGCTAGATCTTTGCAGATAAGCACAGATACGCAGTATTTT

V: TRBV28
D: NA
J: TRBJ2-1
size: NA
CDR3: CASSFGPGDYNEQFF
DNA: TGTGCCAGCAGTTTTGGTCCGGGGGATTACAATGAGCAGTTCTTC

V: TRBV21-1
D: NA
J: TRBJ2-6
size: once
CDR3: CASSKASRLSGANVLTF
DNA: TGTGCCAGCAGCAAAGCCTCTAGACTCTCTGGGGCCAACGTCCTGACTTTC

V: TRBV5-5
D: NA
J: TRBJ1-1
size: many
CDR3: CASSPEGRPNTEAFF
DNA: TGTGCCAGCAGCCCCGAGGGACGGCCGAACACTGAAGCTTTCTTT

V: TRBV10-1
D: NA
J: TRBJ2-5
size: NA
CDR3: CASSELGDKETQYF
DNA: TGCGCCAGCAGTGAGCTTGGGGACAAAGAGACCCAGTACTTC

V: TRBV6-5
D: TRBD1
J: TRBJ1-2
size: NA
CDR3: CASSYTGQGYGYTF
DNA: TGTGCCAGCAGTTACACGGGACAGGGCTATGGCTACACCTTC

V: TRBV25-1
D: TRBD2
J: TRBJ2-7
size: NA
CDR3: CASSGTWTSGGISYEQYF
DNA: TGTGCCAGCAGTGGGACCTGGACTAGCGGGGGGATCTCCTACGAGCAGTACTTC

V: TRBV18
D: NA
J: TRBJ2-7
size: NA
CDR3: CASSPYASAYEQYF
DNA: TGTGCCAGCTCACCATACGCTAGCGCGTACGAGCAGTACTTC

V: TRBV2
D: NA
J: TRBJ1-2
size: NA
CDR3: CASSHGGPVYGYTF
DNA: TGTGCCAGCAGTCACGGGGGCCCCGTCTATGGCTACACCTTC

V: TRBV20-1
D: NA
J: TRBJ2-7
size: few
CDR3: CSARLMGSRRGTYNEQYF
DNA: TGCAGTGCTAGATTGATGGGCTCCAGGCGGGGCACCTACAATGAGCAGTACTTC

V: TRBV12-3/TRBV12-4
D: NA
J: TRBJ1-1
size: many
CDR3: CASSPRGVTEAFF
DNA: TGTGCCAGCAGCCCTAGGGGTGTCACTGAAGCTTTCTTT

V: TRBV28
D: TRBD2
J: TRBJ2-7
size: NA
CDR3: CASSFSSGRYEQYF
DNA: TGTGCCAGCAGTTTCTCTAGCGGGAGGTACGAGCAGTACTTC

V: TRBV12-3/TRBV12-4
D: NA
J: TRBJ2-3
size: few
CDR3: CASSEAWDTQYF
DNA: TGTGCCAGCAGCGAGGCGTGGGATACGCAGTATTTT

V: TRBV28
D: NA
J: TRBJ1-4
size: few
CDR3: CASSRGGGRNEKLFF
DNA: TGTGCCAGCAGTAGAGGGGGGGGACGTAATGAAAAACTGTTTTTT

V: TRBV11-2
D: NA
J: TRBJ2-7
size: NA
CDR3: CASSLGGADYEQYF
DNA: TGTGCCAGCAGCTTAGGAGGGGCAGATTACGAGCAGTACTTC

V: TRBV6-6
D: NA
J: TRBJ2-3
size: NA
CDR3: CASSYGREADTQYF
DNA: TGTGCCAGCAGTTACGGAAGGGAAGCAGATACGCAGTATTTT

V: TRBV25-1
D: TRBD1
J: TRBJ1-3
size: NA
CDR3: CASSEYSPWTGDGNTIYF
DNA: TGTGCCAGCAGTGAATATAGCCCGTGGACAGGGGACGGAAACACCATATATTTT

V: TRBV20-1
D: NA
J: TRBJ2-7
size: NA
CDR3: CSARDAGATYEQYF
DNA: TGCAGTGCTAGAGATGCAGGGGCTACCTACGAGCAGTACTTC

V: TRBV28
D: NA
J: TRBJ1-4
size: NA
CDR3: CASSVADVGEKLFF
DNA: TGTGCCAGCAGTGTCGCCGACGTAGGGGAAAAACTGTTTTTT

V: TRBV6-6
D: NA
J: TRBJ2-6
size: NA
CDR3: CASSSLSPGTGANVLTF
DNA: TGTGCCAGCTCCAGTCTGTCTCCAGGGACCGGGGCCAACGTCCTGACTTTC

V: TRBV6-6
D: NA
J: TRBJ2-1
size: NA
CDR3: CASSRAGTPYNEQFF
DNA: TGTGCCAGCAGCCGCGCCGGGACACCCTACAATGAGCAGTTCTTC

V: TRBV4-2
D: NA
J: TRBJ2-2
size: NA
CDR3: CASSQDRATNTGELFF
DNA: TGTGCCAGCAGCCAAGATCGGGCAACGAACACCGGGGAGCTGTTTTTT

V: TRBV12-3/TRBV12-4
D: NA
J: TRBJ2-3
size: NA
CDR3: CASSQERRATDTQYF
DNA: TGTGCCAGCAGCCAGGAGCGGAGGGCCACAGATACGCAGTATTTT

V: TRBV15
D: NA
J: TRBJ2-7
size: NA
CDR3: CATSRGVVREQYF
DNA: TGTGCCACCAGCAGGGGAGTTGTACGCGAGCAGTACTTC

V: TRBV27
D: NA
J: TRBJ1-1
size: few
CDR3: CASSASRGRVTEAFF
DNA: TGTGCCAGCAGTGCATCAAGGGGAAGGGTCACTGAAGCTTTCTTT

V: TRBV4-1
D: NA
J: TRBJ2-3
size: few
CDR3: CASSQDRGLDTQYF
DNA: TGCGCCAGCAGCCAAGATCGGGGGCTGGATACGCAGTATTTT

V: TRBV4-3
D: NA
J: TRBJ2-1
size: NA
CDR3: CANSQNIGGAYNEQFF
DNA: TGCGCCAACAGCCAAAATATAGGAGGGGCCTACAATGAGCAGTTCTTC

V: TRBV20-1
D: TRBD2
J: TRBJ2-7
size: few
CDR3: CSARDPLGLAGDLSSYEQYF
DNA: TGCAGTGCTAGAGACCCGCTCGGACTAGCGGGAGACCTTAGCTCCTACGAGCAGTACTTC

V: TRBV24-1
D: TRBD1
J: TRBJ1-2
size: NA
CDR3: CATSDPRGNYGYIF
DNA: TGTGCCACCAGTGATCCCAGGGGGAACTATGGCTACATCTTC

V: TRBV6-1
D: NA
J: TRBJ2-4
size: many
CDR3: CAATLAFPAKNIQYF
DNA: TGTGCCGCTACCCTGGCCTTTCCAGCCAAAAACATTCAGTACTTC

V: TRBV11-2
D: TRBD2
J: TRBJ2-1
size: NA
CDR3: CASSLVRTSGSFYNEQFF
DNA: TGTGCCAGCAGCTTAGTTAGGACTAGCGGGAGTTTTTACAATGAGCAGTTCTTC

V: TRBV5-1
D: NA
J: TRBJ1-1
size: few
CDR3: CASSLASGIEAFF
DNA: TGCGCCAGCAGCTTGGCCTCAGGGATTGAAGCTTTCTTT

V: TRBV5-1
D: TRBD1
J: TRBJ2-1
size: many
CDR3: CASSPGTGYNEQFF
DNA: TGTGCCAGCAGTCCCGGGACAGGGTACAATGAGCAGTTCTTC

V: TRBV18
D: NA
J: TRBJ2-7
size: NA
CDR3: CASSPETREQYF
DNA: TGTGCCAGCTCCCCTGAGACGAGAGAGCAGTACTTC

V: TRBV28
D: NA
J: TRBJ2-3
size: few
CDR3: CASSYPGIGDTQYF
DNA: TGTGCCAGCAGTTATCCGGGGATTGGGGATACGCAGTATTTT

V: TRBV6-2/TRBV6-3
D: NA
J: TRBJ2-5
size: NA
CDR3: CASSYSRIQETQYF
DNA: TGTGCCAGCAGTTACTCGCGGATACAAGAGACCCAGTACTTC

V: TRBV6-2/TRBV6-3
D: TRBD2
J: TRBJ2-7
size: NA
CDR3: CASSYVAGGRNIEQYF
DNA: TGTGCCAGCAGTTACGTAGCGGGAGGGAGGAACATTGAGCAGTACTTC